This TCR beta chain was captured by sequencing in a study of beta chain features in type 1 diabetes. Every bit of the isolated RNA underwent reverse transcription, so sequencing read expressed TCRB transcripts. Sequencing used immunoSEQ multiplex PCR; TCRdb keeps in-frame clones, though not all of them. This sample carries 500,000 to 700,000 clones, 15% to 18% of them seen once, and the ten largest clones take approximately 0.099%. Germline CDR1 MDHEN, CDR2 SYDVKM. The CDR3 is 16 residues long. V was cut by 3 bases and J by 0 bases, with 12 bases left in between. Only a few counts were recorded for this clone.

V and J are TRBV28 and TRBJ1-5; D remains unclear. This receptor was identified in a man aged 18-30 years in good health. Sequencing input: naive CD4+ T cells from blood. CDR3 nucleotides: TGTGCCAGCAGTTTGAGTGAGGCTCTTAGCAATCAGCCCCAGCATTTT. Encoded protein: CASSLSEALSNQPQHF.